This TCR beta chain originates from a study of blood T cell repertoires in COVID-19. Turning to the study itself: PBMCs, B-cell-depleted T cells, or T cells were the source of the cDNA or gDNA that made up the material.

CDR3 length: 16 residues. Trimming pared 0 bases from V and 5 bases from J, leaving 14 bases between. The germline gives CDR1 SGHRS, CDR2 YFSETQ. The repertoire was sequenced with immunoSEQ multiplex PCR; TCRdb's copy has only in-frame clones and lacks some. The table records 250,000 to 300,000 clones, approximately 88% of them present only once. The sequencing input was PBMCs or T cells enriched from blood (not recorded which). The chain is built from TRBV5-1 and TRBJ2-2; perhaps TRBD2 as D (6 bases). The TCR originated in a woman aged 40 to 50 who had recovered from COVID-19. Here the CDR3 DNA reads TGCGCCAGCAGCTTGGTGGAGGGCCGGGGGACCGGGGAGCTGTTTTTT. Its protein is CASSLVEGRGTGELFF.